Listed below are T cell receptor beta chains from one sample, sequenced in a study of T cell responses to AZD1222 COVID-19 vaccine. Clones were sequenced by immunoSEQ multiplex PCR, and TCRdb holds only the in-frame ones, with some missing. The table includes 95,000 to 120,000 clones, approximately 89% detected once. The specimen comprised peripheral blood, sampled on day 0 of MenACWY control vaccination. All receptors derive from an adult in good health. The CDR3 runs from the conserved cysteine through the conserved F or W. The D gene is left open where the match is weak. Size is stated for part of the rows, as once, few or many counts, or as a class when the clone is expanded.

d_gene,j_gene,len,v_gene,abundance,CDR3aa,CDR3nt
NA,TRBJ1-1,11,TRBV30,NA,CSWAGFTEAFF,TGCTCTTGGGCAGGGTTTACTGAAGCTTTCTTT
NA,TRBJ2-7,12,TRBV29-1,NA,CSVVQSSYEQYF,TGCAGCGTTGTACAGAGCTCCTACGAGCAGTACTTC
NA,TRBJ1-2,13,TRBV13,NA,CASSLEGNYGYTF,TGTGCCAGCAGCTTAGAAGGGAACTATGGCTACACCTTC
NA,TRBJ1-1,14,TRBV3-1/TRBV3-2,NA,CASSHLGGGTEAFF,TGTGCCAGCAGCCACCTCGGGGGAGGGACTGAAGCTTTCTTT
NA,TRBJ1-2,14,TRBV15,NA,CATSRGVPGGGYTF,TGTGCCACCAGCAGAGGGGTCCCAGGAGGAGGCTACACCTTC
TRBD1,TRBJ2-3,15,TRBV7-9,once,CASRRGAGGELSQYF,TGTGCCAGCAGACGGGGAGCAGGGGGCGAGTTATCGCAGTATTTT
NA,TRBJ2-5,17,TRBV4-2,NA,CASSQDQGGEGRETQYF,TGTGCCAGCAGCCAAGACCAGGGCGGGGAAGGAAGGGAGACCCAGTACTTC
NA,TRBJ1-2,13,TRBV5-1,NA,CASSLVTAYGYTF,TGCGCCAGCAGCTTGGTAACGGCCTATGGCTACACCTTC
NA,TRBJ1-1,15,TRBV3-1/TRBV3-2,NA,CASSHLSGGNTEAFF,TGTGCCAGCAGCCACCTATCGGGTGGGAACACTGAAGCTTTCTTT
NA,TRBJ1-1,14,TRBV5-1,once,CASSLAPSNTEAFF,TGCGCCAGCAGCTTGGCCCCGTCGAACACTGAAGCTTTCTTT
NA,TRBJ2-1,14,TRBV25-1,NA,CASSEEIRYNEQFF,TGTGCCAGCAGTGAGGAGATCCGCTACAATGAGCAGTTCTTC
TRBD1,TRBJ1-1,14,TRBV3-1/TRBV3-2,NA,CASSLGQGGTEAFF,TGTGCCAGCAGCCTAGGACAGGGAGGGACTGAAGCTTTCTTT
TRBD1,TRBJ1-5,16,TRBV6-4,NA,CASSDSRTGGHQPQHF,TGTGCCAGCAGTGACTCTAGGACAGGGGGTCATCAGCCCCAGCATTTT
NA,TRBJ1-6,17,TRBV4-3,NA,CASSQEGGGSDKSPLHF,TGCGCCAGCAGCCAAGAAGGAGGCGGCTCGGACAAGTCACCCCTCCACTTT
TRBD2,TRBJ2-3,16,TRBV9,NA,CASSVALAETTDTQYF,TGTGCCAGCAGCGTAGCCCTAGCGGAAACCACAGATACGCAGTATTTT
TRBD2,TRBJ2-3,21,TRBV6-2/TRBV6-3,NA,CASSYSIFPSGVLQSTDTQYF,TGTGCCAGCAGTTACTCGATTTTCCCTAGCGGAGTTCTCCAAAGCACAGATACGCAGTATTTT
NA,TRBJ1-1,13,TRBV6-5,NA,CASTTDLNTEAFF,TGTGCCAGCACCACGGACCTGAACACTGAAGCTTTCTTT
TRBD2,TRBJ2-3,14,TRBV7-9,NA,CASSLGLDPDTQYF,TGTGCCAGCAGCTTGGGACTAGACCCAGATACGCAGTATTTT
NA,TRBJ2-2,16,TRBV24-1,NA,CATSDPRSGNTGELFF,TGTGCCACCAGTGACCCGAGGTCAGGGAACACCGGGGAGCTGTTTTTT
NA,TRBJ2-3,12,TRBV29-1,NA,CSVVEGSDTQYF,TGCAGCGTTGTCGAGGGTTCAGATACGCAGTATTTT
NA,TRBJ1-1,13,TRBV27,NA,CASSLIGNTEAFF,TGTGCCAGCAGTTTAATTGGAAACACTGAAGCTTTCTTT
NA,TRBJ2-7,13,TRBV11-2,NA,CASSLGREYEQYF,TGTGCCAGCAGCCTGGGCAGGGAATACGAGCAGTACTTC
NA,TRBJ1-2,11,TRBV30,NA,CAWSWPYGYTF,TGTGCCTGGAGTTGGCCCTATGGCTACACCTTC
TRBD1,TRBJ1-5,16,TRBV3-1/TRBV3-2,NA,CASSRGTQGSDQPQHF,TGTGCCAGCAGCCGAGGAACACAGGGGTCCGATCAGCCCCAGCATTTT
NA,TRBJ2-4,15,TRBV4-2,NA,CASSQDRGSENIQYF,TGTGCCAGCAGCCAAGATCGGGGTTCCGAAAACATTCAGTACTTC
NA,TRBJ1-1,15,TRBV7-2,NA,CASSLRREMNTEAFF,TGTGCCAGCAGCTTAAGACGGGAGATGAACACTGAAGCTTTCTTT
NA,TRBJ2-7,12,TRBV18,NA,CASSPSPGEQYF,TGTGCCAGCTCACCGAGTCCCGGAGAGCAGTACTTC
NA,TRBJ1-1,15,TRBV29-1,NA,CSATPLPYMNTEAFF,TGCAGCGCGACACCATTACCTTATATGAACACTGAAGCTTTCTTT
NA,TRBJ2-1,16,TRBV4-3,NA,CASSLYRDTSYNEQFF,TGCGCCAGCAGCTTATACCGGGACACGTCCTACAATGAGCAGTTCTTC
NA,TRBJ2-5,13,TRBV12-3/TRBV12-4,NA,CASSFQGGGTQYF,TGTGCCAGCAGTTTCCAGGGGGGGGGTACCCAGTACTTC
NA,TRBJ1-2,14,TRBV27,NA,CASSFRTEGYGYTF,TGTGCCAGCAGTTTTCGGACGGAGGGCTATGGCTACACCTTC
NA,TRBJ1-2,13,TRBV4-3,NA,CASSQEMGYGYTF,TGCGCCAGCAGCCAAGAAATGGGCTATGGCTACACCTTC
TRBD1,TRBJ1-2,14,TRBV28,NA,CASSAGQGAYGYTF,TGTGCCAGCAGTGCGGGACAGGGGGCCTATGGCTACACCTTC
TRBD2,TRBJ2-3,14,TRBV9,NA,CASSVASGIDTQYF,TGTGCCAGCAGCGTAGCTAGCGGGATTGATACGCAGTATTTT
TRBD1,TRBJ1-2,14,TRBV7-2,NA,CASSSHGTGSGYTF,TGTGCCAGCAGCAGCCACGGGACAGGTAGTGGCTACACCTTC
NA,TRBJ2-2,13,TRBV30,NA,CAWSVQETGELFF,TGTGCCTGGAGTGTACAGGAGACCGGGGAGCTGTTTTTT
TRBD1,TRBJ1-5,15,TRBV18,once,CASSPPGQENQPQHF,TGTGCCAGCTCACCGCCGGGACAGGAGAATCAGCCCCAGCATTTT
NA,TRBJ2-6,14,TRBV9,NA,CASSRVSGANVLTF,TGTGCCAGCAGTCGGGTGTCTGGGGCCAACGTCCTGACTTTC